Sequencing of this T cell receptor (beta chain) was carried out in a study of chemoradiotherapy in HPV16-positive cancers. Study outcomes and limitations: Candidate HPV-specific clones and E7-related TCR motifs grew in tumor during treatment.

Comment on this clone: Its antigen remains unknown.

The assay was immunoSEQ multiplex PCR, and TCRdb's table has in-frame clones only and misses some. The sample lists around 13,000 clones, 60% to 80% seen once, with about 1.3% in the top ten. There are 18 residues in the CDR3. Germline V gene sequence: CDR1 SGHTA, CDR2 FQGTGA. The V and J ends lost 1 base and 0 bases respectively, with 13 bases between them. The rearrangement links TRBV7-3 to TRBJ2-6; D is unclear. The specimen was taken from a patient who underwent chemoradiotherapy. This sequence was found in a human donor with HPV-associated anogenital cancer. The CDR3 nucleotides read TGTGCCAGCAGCTTAATGGCCCCCCCCAACTCTGGGGCCAACGTCCTGACTTTC. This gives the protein CASSLMAPPNSGANVLTF.